Described below is a single TCR beta chain sequence and its context. This clonotype is labeled large (0.1 to 1%). Its antigen specificity is not known. The record has no base qualities; no much larger clone is one base away. TCR cDNA was synthesized by 5'RACE template switching, through which a universal primer site and unique molecular identifiers were introduced. cDNA synthesis was primed from both the TCR alpha and TCR beta constant segments. Two PCR steps were used to amplify libraries, with sample barcodes and sequencing adapters being added in the second step. Sequencing of libraries was done on Illumina HiSeq 2500 (2x100 bp) or NovaSeq (2x150 bp). The authors' pipeline ran thus. Reads were demultiplexed and collapsed into UMI consensus sequences with MIGEC, and V(D)J alignment was performed with MiXCR. Vaccine-responding clonotypes were defined with edgeR using replicate PBMC samples, requiring FDR below 0.01 and a log2 fold change above 5 up to day 15. Bulk clonotypes were assigned CD4 or CD8 identity according to which sequenced CD4 or CD8 repertoire held them at higher abundance. TCRdb trimmed the raw reads at Q25, called clones with MiXCR and kept productive beta chains. Rows with a matching CDR3 protein are joined into one entry that keeps the most common DNA and genes. Clone size and V and J calls follow TCRdb, not the original study. The sample contains some 32,000 distinct CDR3 sequences, nearly 4.5% of them found a single time. The ten largest make up 46% of the sample.

Looking up the germline V gene yields CDR1 MDHEN and CDR2 SYDVKM. Trimmed from V: 5 bases; trimmed from J: 2 bases; junction bases lacking a gene match: 5. From cysteine to phenylalanine, the CDR3 is 14 amino acids long. The kept DNA is CDR3 alone, 42 bases in frame from the first base. The data stem from a study of T cells after yellow fever vaccination (dated by TCRdb to the late 2010s). Describing the broader study: The SMART-Seq v4 Ultra Low Input RNA kit was used to prepare libraries from fractions with low cell numbers. To track T-cell clones before and after primary and booster YFV17D yellow fever vaccination, bulk TCR alpha and beta repertoires were sequenced longitudinally. Two healthy male donors, one aged 18 to 30 and one aged 30 to 40 years, were included in the cohort. Blood was collected at multiple timepoints before and after primary and secondary immunization, and bulk PBMC replicates and cell subsets were isolated. The paper as a whole reports these results and caveats: The secondary T-cell response was weaker than the primary response but faster, peaking on day 5 instead of day 15. Most clones expanded after primary vaccination (96% of CD4 and approximately 90% of CD8) were re-detected after the booster, suggesting that broad memory maintenance occurred. A small share of clonotypes occurred in both CD4 and CD8 compartments, likely arising from convergent recombination. Computational filtering was required because FACS-sorted repertoires could contain abundant contaminating clonotypes from the bulk population. The study included only a couple of donors, which limits how far the findings can be generalized.

The treatment or condition label here, explained by the study, means: live attenuated yellow fever vaccine strain. PBMCs were isolated from peripheral blood using a standard Ficoll-Paque protocol. Dynabeads CD4 and CD8 positive selection kits were used to isolate CD4 and CD8 T-cell fractions. TriZol was used to extract RNA from bulk PBMCs, from CD4 and CD8 fractions, and from dextramer-positive and dextramer-negative fractions. This receptor was obtained from a man aged 25 to 40 who received the YFV17D yellow fever vaccine. Sequencing was performed on CD8+ T cells sorted from PBMCs, taken 5 days after the yellow fever booster vaccination. Rearrangement joined TRBV28 to TRBJ2-5; 7 of the junction bases match TRBD1. CDR3 protein: CASSPGTEQETQYF. The DNA sequence is TGTGCCAGCAGTCCCGGGACAGAACAAGAGACCCAGTACTTC.